Listed below are T cell receptor beta chains from one sample, sequenced in a study of response to subunit inactivated influenza vaccine. TCRdb processed the RT-PCR reads anew with MiXCR; each CDR3 protein has one entry. The sample carries roughly 520,000 distinct CDR3 sequences, about 25% recorded once. Specimen: CD4+ T cells sorted from PBMCs, collected 5 days after vaccination. These TCRs come from a man between 45 and 60 years old who received an inactivated influenza vaccine. CDR3s include the opening cysteine and the closing phenylalanine or tryptophan. Each record gives: D gene, CDR3 length, J gene, V gene, clone size, CDR3 DNA, CDR3 protein. A D gene is named only where the DNA matches it firmly. Size is stated for part of the rows, as once, few or many counts, or as a class when the clone is expanded.

TRBD1	15	TRBJ2-1	TRBV5-1	few	TGCGCCAGCAGCTCGATGGACAGGGGGGGTGATGAGCAGTTCTTC	CASSSMDRGGDEQFF
TRBD1	14	TRBJ2-5	TRBV29-1	NA	TGCAGCGTTGGTACAGGGGGGTTTAAAGAGACCCAGTACTTC	CSVGTGGFKETQYF
TRBD1	17	TRBJ2-2	TRBV5-1	NA	TGCGCCAGCAGCTATAAACCAGGGACAGGGAACACCGGGGAGCTGTTTTTT	CASSYKPGTGNTGELFF
NA	15	TRBJ2-3	TRBV10-3	NA	TGTGCCATCAGCCGAGGGGGGACAAGCACAGATACGCAGTATTTT	CAISRGGTSTDTQYF
TRBD1	14	TRBJ2-2	TRBV12-3/TRBV12-4	NA	TGTGCCAGCAATGGACAGGTGAACACCGGGGAGCTGTTTTTT	CASNGQVNTGELFF
TRBD1	15	TRBJ2-1	TRBV15	few	TGTGCCACCAGCAGACGACAGGGCACCTACAATGAGCAGTTCTTC	CATSRRQGTYNEQFF
NA	15	TRBJ2-7	TRBV20-1	NA	TGCAGTGCTAGAGCCCGTGGTCAGGGCTCCTACGAGCAGTACTTC	CSARARGQGSYEQYF
NA	15	TRBJ2-7	TRBV5-1	NA	TGCGCCAGCAGCTTGGGTAGCTTCAACAGCTACGAGCAGTACTTC	CASSLGSFNSYEQYF
NA	15	TRBJ2-7	TRBV7-2	few	TGTGCCAGCAGCGAAGCGACAGGTAGAAACTACGAGCAGTACTTC	CASSEATGRNYEQYF
NA	12	TRBJ1-2	TRBV7-9	many	TGTGCCAGCAGGAGTCCGGACAGTGGCTACACCTTC	CASRSPDSGYTF
NA	14	TRBJ1-6	TRBV5-1	few	TGCGCCAGCAGCTTGGATTTGATTAATTCACCCCTCCACTTT	CASSLDLINSPLHF
TRBD2	16	TRBJ2-1	TRBV7-2	few	TGTGCCAGCAGCTCCGGACTAGCGGGAGGTACCTATGAGCAGTTCTTC	CASSSGLAGGTYEQFF
TRBD2	17	TRBJ2-5	TRBV10-3	NA	TGTGCCATCAGTGAGTGGACTAGCGGGGGGCCTCAAGAGACCCAGTACTTC	CAISEWTSGGPQETQYF
TRBD1	14	TRBJ2-7	TRBV6-1	few	TGTGCCAGCAGGGACAGGGGAGGAACCTACGAGCAGTACTTC	CASRDRGGTYEQYF
NA	15	TRBJ2-1	TRBV5-1	few	TGCGCCAGCAGCTTCGGCGGCGACTCCTACAATGAGCAGTTCTTC	CASSFGGDSYNEQFF
TRBD1	15	TRBJ2-4	TRBV5-1	few	TGCGCCAGCAGCCGGACAGGGCGTCATGAAAACATTCAGTACTTC	CASSRTGRHENIQYF
NA	17	TRBJ1-2	TRBV9	NA	TGTGCCAGCAGCGTAGGTCCAGGACGAGGACCGGGGGTTGGCTACACCTTC	CASSVGPGRGPGVGYTF
NA	12	TRBJ2-7	TRBV10-3	NA	TGTGCCATCAGTCAAAGGGGGGACGAGCAGTACTTC	CAISQRGDEQYF
NA	14	TRBJ1-2	TRBV7-8	NA	TGTGCCAGCAGCTTCGGTCAGGGAACCTATGGCTACACCTTC	CASSFGQGTYGYTF
NA	15	TRBJ1-1	TRBV5-1	few	TGCGCCAGCAGCTTGGAAACAGGGACGAACACTGAAGCTTTCTTT	CASSLETGTNTEAFF
TRBD2	15	TRBJ2-1	TRBV3-1	NA	TGTGCCAGCAGCCAAGGCAGCGGGACGAAAAATGAGCAGTTCTTC	CASSQGSGTKNEQFF
NA	13	TRBJ1-2	TRBV5-1	NA	TGCGCCAGCAGCTTGGGGGGTGCCTATGGCTACACCTTC	CASSLGGAYGYTF
TRBD2	16	TRBJ2-7	TRBV12-3/TRBV12-4	NA	TGTGCCAGCAGTTTATTTCTAGGGGAGGGCATCTACGAGCAGTACTTC	CASSLFLGEGIYEQYF
NA	14	TRBJ2-4	TRBV2	NA	TGTGCCAGCAGTGAGTCTCTTTCCAAAAACATTCAGTACTTC	CASSESLSKNIQYF
NA	15	TRBJ2-3	TRBV18	few	TGTGCCAGCTCGCCTCCGGGAGCGATGACAGATACGCAGTATTTT	CASSPPGAMTDTQYF
TRBD1	16	TRBJ2-7	TRBV12-3/TRBV12-4	NA	TGTGCCAGCAGTTTACAAGGGACAGGGATTTCCTACGAGCAGTACTTC	CASSLQGTGISYEQYF
NA	13	TRBJ1-1	TRBV7-9	NA	TGTGCCAGCAGCTTAAGTAGTTACACTGAAGCTTTCTTT	CASSLSSYTEAFF
NA	15	TRBJ2-2	TRBV21-1	NA	TGTGCCGACTCCAGGGGGTCTAAAGGTACCGGGGAGCTGTTTTTT	CADSRGSKGTGELFF